These T cell receptor beta chains were read from a single sample in a study of T cell changes during pregnancy in multiple sclerosis. Method: immunoSEQ multiplex PCR; TCRdb's copy keeps in-frame clones and lacks some. The sample yields about 33,000 clones, about 90% seen once. Here the sequenced sample was CD4+ T cells from peripheral blood mononuclear cells, taken in the third trimester of pregnancy. The receptor set was obtained from a female donor in good health, enrolled as a control in a pregnancy study. Each CDR3 is given without its conserved first and last residue.

v_gene | CDR3aa
TRBV5-5 | ASRTDRVLTGELF
TRBV5-4 | ASSFGQVDNEQF
TRBV18 | ASSRPTGAGANVLT
TRBV11-2 | ASSLGDKIYEQY
TRBV4-1 | ASSAAGGRSGDEQF
TRBV7-2 | ASSSPTLTSGKHTDTQY
TRBV7-8 | ASSLDQGHYNEQF
TRBV9 | ASSPDRGYGYT
TRBV19 | ASSKMDGTYEQY
TRBV18 | ASSPGTSGIYEQY
TRBV7-2 | ASSPVAGYEQY
TRBV5-6 | ASSLEKPGELF
TRBV6-1 | ASSDPRLGVNEQF
TRBV6-4 | ASSNNEQF
TRBV7-2 | ASSRIGVNEKLF
TRBV4-1 | ASSQDLQPGYGYT
TRBV5-1 | ASSVQGADTEAF
TRBV4-2 | ASSQGGRGAGPYEQY
TRBV6-1 | ASSEDRDTEAF
TRBV19 | ASTLPTGMNTGELF
TRBV6-5 | ASSYGTGDNEQF
TRBV2 | ASRIGQAVSTEAF